This T cell receptor (beta chain) was sequenced for a study of CD8 T cells in Susac syndrome. Between the trimmed V and J ends, which lost 2 bases and 0 bases, there was a span of 11 bases. This CDR3 region has 15 residues. The germline gives CDR1 MNHNS, CDR2 SASEGT. This clonotype occurred a few times. RNA amounts of about 0.5 to 1 ug underwent reverse transcription with random hexamers. Amplification of TCR beta CDR3 across 54 Vbeta and 13 Jbeta was performed with immunoSEQ multiplex PCR. TCRdb passed the immunoSEQ multiplex PCR reads through MiXCR, listing each CDR3 protein once. The sample yields about 430,000 distinct CDR3 sequences, more than 70% seen once.

The V call is TRBV6-1, the J call TRBJ2-7; tentatively, D is TRBD1 (6 bases). Material for sequencing was CD8+ T cells from PBMCs. The sequence was collected from a human donor with multiple sclerosis. This chain's CDR3 is CASSERQDPSYEQYF. The CDR3 region has the DNA TGTGCCAGCAGTGAAAGACAGGATCCCTCCTACGAGCAGTACTTC.